The rows below give T cell receptor beta chains drawn from one sample of a study of blood T cell repertoires in COVID-19. TCRdb keeps only in-frame clones here, not all; method: immunoSEQ multiplex PCR. The profile shows fewer than 250,000 clones, approximately 90% of them singletons. The specimen was peripheral blood. Receptors were obtained from a man between 65 and 85 years old with acute or convalescent COVID-19. The CDR3 runs from the conserved cysteine through the conserved F or W. The D gene is left open where the match is weak. Clone sizes are given selectively: once, few, many, or a class where the clone is expanded.

>.|TRBJ2-2|.|TRBV29-1
CSVDPGGGSDGELFF
TGCAGCGTTGATCCTGGTGGAGGCTCCGACGGGGAGCTGTTTTTT
>.|TRBJ1-5|.|TRBV10-3
CAISAEGNQPQHF
TGTGCCATCAGTGCTGAGGGCAATCAGCCCCAGCATTTT
>.|TRBJ2-2|few|TRBV6-1
CASSEASRVNTGELFF
TGTGCCAGCAGTGAAGCTAGCAGGGTAAACACCGGGGAGCTGTTTTTT
>.|TRBJ2-7|.|TRBV19
CASSIGLSGTLGQYF
TGTGCCAGTAGTATCGGACTGTCAGGAACCTTAGGGCAGTACTTC
>.|TRBJ2-7|.|TRBV6-5
CASSQGLSSYEQYF
TGTGCCAGCAGTCAGGGACTGAGCTCCTACGAGCAGTACTTC
>TRBD1|TRBJ2-7|.|TRBV27
CASSRLTGAPYEQYF
TGTGCCAGCAGTCGCTTAACAGGGGCACCCTACGAGCAGTACTTC
>TRBD1|TRBJ1-1|.|TRBV25-1
CASSGTGGRNTEAFF
TGTGCCAGCAGTGGGACAGGGGGCAGGAACACTGAAGCTTTCTTT
>.|TRBJ1-5|.|TRBV19
CASSTPYPGYNQPQHF
TGTGCCAGTAGTACACCATATCCAGGGTACAATCAGCCCCAGCATTTT
>.|TRBJ2-1|.|TRBV14
CASSSLAALGYNEQFF
TGTGCCAGCAGCTCTCTGGCGGCACTCGGATACAATGAGCAGTTCTTC
>TRBD1|TRBJ1-5|.|TRBV2
CASSEDRESNQPQHF
TGTGCCAGCAGCGAGGACAGGGAGAGCAATCAGCCCCAGCATTTT
>TRBD1|TRBJ1-3|.|TRBV7-2
CASSADRVPGNTIYF
TGTGCCAGCAGCGCCGACAGGGTTCCCGGAAACACCATATATTTT
>.|TRBJ2-1|.|TRBV11-3
CASSLRVDNEQFF
TGTGCCAGCAGCTTGCGAGTTGACAATGAGCAGTTCTTC
>.|TRBJ1-2|.|TRBV28
CASTLGRGWGGYTF
TGTGCCAGCACCCTGGGGAGGGGCTGGGGGGGGTACACCTTC
>.|TRBJ2-3|.|TRBV12-3/TRBV12-4
CASSLLASDTQYF
TGTGCCAGCAGTTTATTGGCCTCCGATACGCAGTATTTT
>.|TRBJ2-1|.|TRBV3-1/TRBV3-2
CASSQYYRETKQFF
TGTGCCAGCAGCCAATACTACCGGGAAACAAAGCAGTTCTTC
>.|TRBJ2-4|.|TRBV5-4
CASSLEGPQGNIQYF
TGTGCCAGCAGCTTGGAGGGGCCCCAGGGAAACATTCAGTACTTC
>.|TRBJ2-2|.|TRBV14
CASSTYRAGELFF
TGTGCCAGCAGCACCTACCGAGCCGGGGAGCTGTTTTTT
>.|TRBJ2-7|few|TRBV7-3
CASSLKGADTTKQYF
TGTGCCAGCAGCTTAAAAGGCGCCGATACTACGAAGCAGTACTTC
>TRBD1|TRBJ1-1|few|TRBV6-6
CASRPGTGNTEAFF
TGTGCCAGCAGACCCGGGACAGGGAACACTGAAGCTTTCTTT
>.|TRBJ2-3|.|TRBV15
CATSIQSDTQYF
TGTGCCACCAGCATACAATCCGATACGCAGTATTTT
>TRBD2|TRBJ2-1|.|TRBV12-3/TRBV12-4
CASSLSAGGRKFF
TGTGCCAGCAGTTTATCAGCGGGAGGGAGGAAGTTCTTC
>.|TRBJ2-1|.|TRBV27
CASSYSGKVSYNEQFF
TGTGCCAGCAGTTACTCAGGGAAAGTCTCCTACAATGAGCAGTTCTTC
>.|TRBJ1-2|.|TRBV10-3
CAISAVGEYGYTF
TGTGCCATCAGTGCGGTAGGAGAATACGGCTACACCTTC
>TRBD2|TRBJ2-5|.|TRBV12-5
CASGLGGGETQYF
TGTGCTAGTGGTTTAGGCGGGGGGGAGACCCAGTACTTC
>.|TRBJ1-1|.|TRBV28
CASSPRGRGLTEAFF
TGTGCCAGCAGTCCCCGGGGGAGGGGATTAACTGAAGCTTTCTTT
>.|TRBJ2-7|.|TRBV3-1/TRBV3-2
CASSYPGRDYEQYF
TGTGCCAGCAGTTACCCGGGGCGGGACTACGAGCAGTACTTC
>.|TRBJ2-1|.|TRBV9
CASSGQWNEQFF
TGTGCCAGCAGCGGACAGTGGAATGAGCAGTTCTTC
>TRBD1|TRBJ1-5|.|TRBV10-3
CAISEGQGDQPQHF
TGTGCCATCAGTGAGGGACAGGGTGATCAGCCCCAGCATTTT
>TRBD1|TRBJ2-2|.|TRBV5-1
CASSTGGSGELFF
TGCGCCAGCAGCACAGGGGGCTCCGGGGAGCTGTTTTTT
>TRBD2|TRBJ2-2|.|TRBV3-1/TRBV3-2
CASSQEEWRSGRGTGELFF
TGTGCCAGCAGCCAAGAAGAGTGGAGGAGCGGGAGAGGTACCGGGGAGCTGTTTTTT
>.|TRBJ2-2|once|TRBV7-8
CASSSYRAPGELFF
TGTGCCAGCAGCTCCTACAGGGCCCCCGGGGAGCTGTTTTTT
>TRBD1|TRBJ1-2|.|TRBV9
CASSGRTGYSLYGYTF
TGTGCCAGCAGCGGGAGGACAGGGTATAGCCTCTATGGCTACACCTTC
>.|TRBJ2-1|.|TRBV10-3
CAIPPNPREHNEQFF
TGTGCCATCCCACCTAACCCGCGGGAACATAATGAGCAGTTCTTC
>.|TRBJ1-5|.|TRBV11-1
CASSLAPGSNQPQHF
TGTGCCAGCAGCTTAGCGCCAGGTAGCAATCAGCCCCAGCATTTT
>.|TRBJ2-7|.|TRBV27
CASGDSGLSYEQYF
TGTGCCAGCGGAGATAGCGGCCTCTCCTACGAGCAGTACTTC
>TRBD2|TRBJ2-1|.|TRBV7-9
CASSPSGAYNEQFF
TGTGCCAGCAGCCCTAGCGGAGCCTACAATGAGCAGTTCTTC
>TRBD1|TRBJ1-5|once|TRBV19
CASSSRQGLRKNQPQHF
TGTGCCAGTAGTAGCCGACAGGGGTTGAGGAAGAATCAGCCCCAGCATTTT
>.|TRBJ1-1|.|TRBV7-6
CASSLERFTEAFF
TGTGCCAGCAGCTTAGAACGGTTCACTGAAGCTTTCTTT
>TRBD1|TRBJ1-2|.|TRBV11-2
CASSRDSYNYGYTF
TGTGCCAGCAGCCGGGACAGCTATAACTATGGCTACACCTTC
>TRBD1|TRBJ2-1|.|TRBV19
CASSTRQGVNEQFF
TGTGCCAGTAGTACCAGACAGGGAGTTAATGAGCAGTTCTTC
>.|TRBJ2-1|.|TRBV7-2
CASRDTQINYNEQFF
TGTGCCAGCAGAGATACACAGATCAACTACAATGAGCAGTTCTTC
>.|TRBJ1-4|.|TRBV5-1
CASSLDREGEKLFF
TGCGCCAGCAGCTTGGACAGGGAAGGGGAAAAACTGTTTTTT
>.|TRBJ2-1|.|TRBV11-3
CASSPRSLDYNEQFF
TGTGCCAGCAGTCCTAGGAGTCTGGACTACAATGAGCAGTTCTTC
>TRBD2|TRBJ2-2|few|TRBV28
CASSFRLAGSGELFF
TGTGCCAGCAGTTTTAGACTAGCGGGATCCGGGGAGCTGTTTTTT
>TRBD2|TRBJ2-1|.|TRBV28
CASAGVLRDEQFF
TGTGCCAGCGCGGGGGTACTTCGGGATGAGCAGTTCTTC
>.|TRBJ2-1|.|TRBV4-1
CASSQEGGINSYNEQFF
TGCGCCAGCAGCCAAGAGGGCGGGATTAACTCCTACAATGAGCAGTTCTTC
>.|TRBJ1-4|.|TRBV7-2
CASSLGRGEKLFF
TGTGCCAGCAGCTTAGGGAGAGGTGAAAAACTGTTTTTT
>.|TRBJ1-1|.|TRBV7-8
CASSRGPGTEAFF
TGTGCCAGCAGCCGAGGACCGGGCACTGAAGCTTTCTTT
>.|TRBJ1-3|.|TRBV9
CASSATGNIGNTIYF
TGTGCCAGCAGCGCTACAGGGAATATTGGAAACACCATATATTTT
>.|TRBJ2-4|.|TRBV18
CASSPGSKNIQYF
TGTGCCAGCTCACCAGGCAGCAAAAACATTCAGTACTTC
>TRBD1|TRBJ2-7|.|TRBV28
CASTTGPNEQYF
TGTGCCAGCACGACAGGGCCGAACGAGCAGTACTTC